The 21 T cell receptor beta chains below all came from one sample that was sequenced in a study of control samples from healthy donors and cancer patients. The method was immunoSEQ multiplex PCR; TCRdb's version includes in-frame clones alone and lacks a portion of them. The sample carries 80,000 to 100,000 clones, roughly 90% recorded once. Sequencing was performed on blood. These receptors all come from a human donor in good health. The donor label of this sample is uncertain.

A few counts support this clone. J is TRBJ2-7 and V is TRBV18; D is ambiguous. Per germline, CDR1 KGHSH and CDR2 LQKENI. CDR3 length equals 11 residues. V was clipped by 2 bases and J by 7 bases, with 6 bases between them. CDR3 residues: CASSPRWEQYV. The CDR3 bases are TGTGCCAGCTCACCAAGGTGGGAGCAGTACGTC.

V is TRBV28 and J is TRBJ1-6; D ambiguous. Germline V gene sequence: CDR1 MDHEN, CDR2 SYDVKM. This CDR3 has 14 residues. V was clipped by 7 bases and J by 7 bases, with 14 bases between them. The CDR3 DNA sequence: TGTGCCAGCAACTTCGGACGGGAGAATTCACCCCTCCACTTT. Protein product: CASNFGRENSPLHF.

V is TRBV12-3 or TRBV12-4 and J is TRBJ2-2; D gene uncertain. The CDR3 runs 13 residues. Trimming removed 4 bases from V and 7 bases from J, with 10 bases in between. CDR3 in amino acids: CASSSTVGGELFF. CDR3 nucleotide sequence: TGTGCCAGCAGTTCGACGGTTGGCGGGGAGCTGTTTTTT.

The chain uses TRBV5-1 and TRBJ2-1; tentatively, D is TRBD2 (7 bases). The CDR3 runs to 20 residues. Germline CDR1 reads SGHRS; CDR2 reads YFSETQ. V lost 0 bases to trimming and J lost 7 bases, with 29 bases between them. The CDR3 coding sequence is TGCGCCAGCAGCTTGGCTCGGGGGGCCGGGAGGACTCAAACGAGGAATGAGCAGTTCTTC. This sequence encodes CASSLARGAGRTQTRNEQFF.

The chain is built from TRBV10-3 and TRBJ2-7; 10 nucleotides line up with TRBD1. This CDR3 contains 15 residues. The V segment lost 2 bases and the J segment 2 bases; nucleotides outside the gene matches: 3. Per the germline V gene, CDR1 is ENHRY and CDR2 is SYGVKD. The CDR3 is CAISEDRGPPYEQYF. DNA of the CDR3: TGTGCCATCAGTGAGGACAGGGGGCCACCCTACGAGCAGTACTTC.

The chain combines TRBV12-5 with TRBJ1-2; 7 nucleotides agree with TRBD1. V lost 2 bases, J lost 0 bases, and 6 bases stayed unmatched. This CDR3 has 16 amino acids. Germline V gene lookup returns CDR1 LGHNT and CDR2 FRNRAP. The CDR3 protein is CASGLSTTGTNYGYTF. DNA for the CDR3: TGTGCTAGTGGTTTGTCCACGACAGGGACTAACTATGGCTACACCTTC.

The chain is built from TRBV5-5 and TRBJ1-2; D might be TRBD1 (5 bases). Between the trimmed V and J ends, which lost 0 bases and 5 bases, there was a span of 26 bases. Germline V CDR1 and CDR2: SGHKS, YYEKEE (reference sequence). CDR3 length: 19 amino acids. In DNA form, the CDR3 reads TGTGCCAGCAGCTTGGCCGAGGACACCGGGCGTTTAATACTGTATGGCTACACCTTC. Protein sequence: CASSLAEDTGRLILYGYTF.

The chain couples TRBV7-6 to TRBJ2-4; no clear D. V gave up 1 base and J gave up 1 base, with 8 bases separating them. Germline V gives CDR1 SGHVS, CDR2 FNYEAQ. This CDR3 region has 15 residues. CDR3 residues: CASSLGGSAKNIQYF. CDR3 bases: TGTGCCAGCAGCTTAGGGGGTTCGGCCAAAAACATTCAGTACTTC. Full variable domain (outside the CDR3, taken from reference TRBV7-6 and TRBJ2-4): GAGVSQSPRYKVTKRGQDVALRCDPISGHVSLYWYRQALGQGPEFLTYFNYEAQQDKSGLPNDRFSAERPEGSISTLTIQRTEQRDSAMYRCASSLGGSAKNIQYFGAGTRLSVL.

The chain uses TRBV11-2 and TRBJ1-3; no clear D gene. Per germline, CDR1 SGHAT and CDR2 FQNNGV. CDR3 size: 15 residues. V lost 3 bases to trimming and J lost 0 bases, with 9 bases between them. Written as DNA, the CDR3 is TGTGCCAGCAGCTTCCTGGCCAGCTCTGGAAACACCATATATTTT. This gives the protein CASSFLASSGNTIYF.

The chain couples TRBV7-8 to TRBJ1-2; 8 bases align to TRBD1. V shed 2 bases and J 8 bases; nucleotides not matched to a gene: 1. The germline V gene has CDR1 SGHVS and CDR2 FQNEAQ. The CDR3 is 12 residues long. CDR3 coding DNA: TGTGCCAGCAGCTTACAGGGGGCAGGCTACACCTTC. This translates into CASSLQGAGYTF.

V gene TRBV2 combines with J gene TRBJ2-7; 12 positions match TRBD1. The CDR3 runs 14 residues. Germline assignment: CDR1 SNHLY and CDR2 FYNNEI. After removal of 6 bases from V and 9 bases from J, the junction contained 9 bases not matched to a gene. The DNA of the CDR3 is TGTGCCAGCAGCCCACCGGGACAGGGGGCGCGGCAGTACTTC. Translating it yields CASSPPGQGARQYF.

CDR3 loop: CASSSYMNTEAFF. As DNA, the CDR3 is TGTGCCAGCAGTTCATACATGAACACTGAAGCTTTCTTT. This sequence joins TRBV6-2 or TRBV6-3 and TRBJ1-1, with no clear D. The CDR3 has 13 amino acids. V was trimmed by 4 bases and J by 0 bases, leaving 6 bases between them. The germline CDR1 and CDR2 sequences are MNHEY and SVGEGT.

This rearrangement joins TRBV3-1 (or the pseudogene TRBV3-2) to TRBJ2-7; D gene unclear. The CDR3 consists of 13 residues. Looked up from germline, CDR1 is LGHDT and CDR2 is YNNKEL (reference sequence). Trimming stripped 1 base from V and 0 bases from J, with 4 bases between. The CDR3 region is CASSQGSSYEQYF. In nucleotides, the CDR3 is TGTGCCAGCAGCCAAGGCAGCTCCTACGAGCAGTACTTC.

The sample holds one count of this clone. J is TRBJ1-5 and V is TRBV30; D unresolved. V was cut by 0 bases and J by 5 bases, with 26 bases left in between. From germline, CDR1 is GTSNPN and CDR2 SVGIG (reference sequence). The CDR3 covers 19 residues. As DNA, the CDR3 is TGTGCCTGGAGTGTATTTAGGAACCCGACACGAAGGAGGGATCAGCCCCAGCATTTT. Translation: CAWSVFRNPTRRRDQPQHF.

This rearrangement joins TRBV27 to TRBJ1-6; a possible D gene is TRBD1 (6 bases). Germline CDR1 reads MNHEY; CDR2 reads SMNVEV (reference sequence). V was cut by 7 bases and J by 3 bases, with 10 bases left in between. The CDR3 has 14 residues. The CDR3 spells CASMAGDYNSPLHF. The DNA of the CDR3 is TGTGCCAGCATGGCAGGGGACTATAATTCACCCCTCCACTTT.

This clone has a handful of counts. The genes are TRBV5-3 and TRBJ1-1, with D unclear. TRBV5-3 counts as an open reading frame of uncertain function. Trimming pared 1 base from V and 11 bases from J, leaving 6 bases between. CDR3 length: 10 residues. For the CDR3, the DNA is TGTGCCAGAAGCTTGCGAGGGGCTTTCTTT. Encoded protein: CARSLRGAFF.

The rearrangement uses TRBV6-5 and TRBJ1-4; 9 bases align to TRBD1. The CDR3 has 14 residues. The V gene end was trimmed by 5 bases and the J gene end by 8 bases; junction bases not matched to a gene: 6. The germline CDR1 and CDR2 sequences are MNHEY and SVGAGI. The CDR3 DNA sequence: TGTGCCAGCAGTACAGGGGGCGCAGGGGAAAAACTGTTTTTT. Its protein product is CASSTGGAGEKLFF.

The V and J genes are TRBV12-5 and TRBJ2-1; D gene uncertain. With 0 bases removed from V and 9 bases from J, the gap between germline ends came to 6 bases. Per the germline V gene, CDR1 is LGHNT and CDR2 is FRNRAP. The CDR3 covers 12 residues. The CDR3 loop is CASGLVAGEQFF. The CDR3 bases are TGTGCTAGTGGTTTGGTGGCCGGTGAGCAGTTCTTC.

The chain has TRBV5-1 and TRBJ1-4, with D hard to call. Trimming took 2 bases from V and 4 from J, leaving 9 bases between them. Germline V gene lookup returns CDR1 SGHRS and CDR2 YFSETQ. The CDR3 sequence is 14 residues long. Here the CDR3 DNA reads TGCGCCAGCAGCTTTGGAACTCTTAATGAAAAACTGTTTTTT. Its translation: CASSFGTLNEKLFF.

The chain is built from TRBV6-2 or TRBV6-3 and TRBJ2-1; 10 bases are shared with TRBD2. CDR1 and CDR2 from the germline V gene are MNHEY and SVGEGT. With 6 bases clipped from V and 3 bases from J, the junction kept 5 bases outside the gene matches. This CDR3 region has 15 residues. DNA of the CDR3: TGTGCCAGCAGCTCCGGGACTAGCGACTACAATGAGCAGTTCTTC. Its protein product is CASSSGTSDYNEQFF.

CDR3 sequence reads: CATSALTGGYNEQFF. The CDR3 nucleotides read TGTGCCACCAGCGCCTTGACAGGGGGGTACAATGAGCAGTTCTTC. This chain links TRBV24-1 with TRBJ2-1, with 9 bases matching TRBD1. Germline trimming cut 7 bases from V and 4 bases from J; bases unmatched to any gene: 7. Germline CDR1 KGHDR, CDR2 SFDVKD. CDR3 length: 15 residues.